This T cell receptor beta chain emerged from a study of T cell responses to AZD1222 COVID-19 vaccine. For the study at large: Whether given at about 4 or about 12 weeks, second doses were pooled. Whole-study results and caveats: Donors, mostly white British, included more females; clonal diversity was possibly underestimated. After the peak T cell response, and only then, were repertoires sampled. Vaccine-associated CD4 TCRs ranged over spike, dominating at 160-218 and 743-854.

Generated by immunoSEQ multiplex PCR, the TCRdb table keeps only in-frame clones and is missing some. Counted here are about 200,000 clones, 80% to 95% occurring once; the ten biggest clones make up 1% to 1.5%. Regarding this clone: Its antigen is unknown.

The CDR3 runs 15 residues. From germline, CDR1 is MNHNS and CDR2 SASEGT. V lost 3 bases, J lost 4 bases, and 5 bases stayed unmatched. This TCR was recovered from an adult in good health. The chain joins TRBV6-1 to TRBJ1-5; TRBD1 agrees at 8 bases. Sequencing was performed on peripheral blood, taken on day 0 of AZD1222 vaccination. CDR3 protein: CASSEQGAWNQPQHF. CDR3 DNA: TGTGCCAGCAGTGAGCAGGGGGCTTGGAATCAGCCCCAGCATTTT.